This T cell receptor (beta chain) was recorded in a study of human T cells and chemical hapten exposure. Study details: Slight volume differences across pooled libraries mainly accounted for varying per-sample TCR yields.

Each CDR3 protein gets one entry after TCRdb re-called the RACE reads with MiXCR. The sample holds 330,000 or so distinct CDR3 sequences; around 6% are singletons and the top ten take approximately 5.4%. The V gene end was trimmed by 3 bases and the J gene end by 8 bases; junction bases not matched to a gene: 6. CDR1 is ENHRY, CDR2 SYGVKD, per germline. There are 15 residues in the CDR3. The sample's time point: patch test 2, 6 weeks after DPC sensitization. Documented treatment: therapeutic diphenylcyclopropenone sensitization with weekly scalp DPC. In every case, blood was obtained before the patch test was applied.

The sequence was obtained from a woman aged 18-30 years with alopecia areata. Some clones in this sample may be carry-over from other donors' samples. The chain uses TRBV10-3 and TRBJ1-4, with TRBD1 matching 10 bases. Material: whole blood, obtained in connection with sensitization to the hapten diphenylcyclopropenone (DPC). The CDR3 sequence: CAISEGGQGNEKLFF. The CDR3 nucleotides are TGTGCCATCAGTGAAGGGGGACAGGGGAACGAAAAACTGTTTTTT.